Shown below are 17 T cell receptor beta chains from a single sample sequenced in a study of identifying expanded T cells in peripheral blood. The table came from immunoSEQ multiplex PCR; TCRdb's copy has only in-frame clones and leaves some out. The sample lists approximately 120,000 clones, about 88% occurring once. Sequencing was carried out using blood. Receptors originate from a person aged 18 to 75 in good health.

The chain uses TRBV19 and TRBJ1-4, with 8 positions matching TRBD1. This CDR3 is 15 amino acids long. Trimming removed 4 bases from V and 7 bases from J; junction bases left unmatched: 8. The germline CDR1 and CDR2 sequences are LNHDA and SQIVND (reference sequence). CDR3 residues: CASSTRGQWGEKLFF. The CDR3 bases are TGTGCCAGTAGTACCAGGGGGCAATGGGGTGAAAAACTGTTTTTT.

This sequence joins TRBV7-9 and TRBJ2-1, with D possibly matching TRBD2 (6 bases). CDR1 and CDR2 (germline): SEHNR, FQNEAQ (reference sequence). This CDR3 comprises 17 residues. Trimming removed 0 bases at V and 5 bases at J, with 17 bases between. The CDR3 bases are TGTGCCAGCAGCTTAGCGAACTCCGGGACTGCACACAATGAGCAGTTCTTC. Translating gives CASSLANSGTAHNEQFF. Complete variable domain (other parts from reference TRBV7-9 and TRBJ2-1): DTGVSQNPRHKITKRGQNVTFRCDPISEHNRLYWYRQTLGQGPEFLTYFQNEAQLEKSRLLSDRFSAERPKGSFSTLEIQRTEQGDSAMYLCASSLANSGTAHNEQFFGPGTRLTVL.

The chain is built from TRBV27 and TRBJ2-7, with 7 bases aligning to TRBD2. V dropped 5 bases and J dropped 0; count of bases not matched to a gene: 7. The CDR3 extends over 15 amino acids. Germline CDR1 MNHEY, CDR2 SMNVEV (reference sequence). CDR3: CASSTPAGNSYEQYF. CDR3 DNA sequence: TGTGCCAGCAGTACACCAGCGGGGAACTCCTACGAGCAGTACTTC.

The chain carries TRBV25-1 and TRBJ1-4; 12 nucleotides align to TRBD1. The germline V gene encodes CDR1 MGHDK and CDR2 SYGVNS. The ends lost 3 bases at V and 7 bases at J; junction bases unmatched: 3. This CDR3 has 15 amino acids. The CDR3 is CASSDPGQGAEKLFF. Here the CDR3 DNA reads TGTGCCAGCAGTGACCCGGGACAGGGGGCTGAAAAACTGTTTTTT.

J is TRBJ2-3 and V is TRBV19, with 7 positions matching TRBD2. The germline CDR1 and CDR2 sequences are LNHDA and SQIVND (reference sequence). The CDR3 has 16 residues. V was pared by 3 bases and J by 1 base, with 7 bases of the junction left unmatched. CDR3 nucleotide sequence: TGTGCCAGTAGTATTCGCGGGAGTCACCGCACAGATACGCAGTATTTT. Translation gives CASSIRGSHRTDTQYF.

This chain connects TRBV20-1 to TRBJ2-7, with D unresolved. The CDR3 runs to 11 residues. V gave up 4 bases and J gave up 6 bases, with 10 bases separating them. Germline V gives CDR1 DFQATT, CDR2 SNEGSKA (reference sequence). CDR3 sequence: CSATPGSEQYF. DNA of the CDR3: TGCAGTGCTACCCCCGGGTCCGAGCAGTACTTC.

This chain's CDR3 is CASSQDRLQPQHF. The CDR3 bases are TGCGCCAGCAGCCAAGACCGTCTTCAGCCCCAGCATTTT. The chain links TRBV4-1 to TRBJ1-5; D is ambiguous. V was pared by 0 bases and J by 6 bases, with 6 bases between. This CDR3 has 13 amino acids. Germline loops: CDR1 MGHRA, CDR2 YSYEKL.

The chain links TRBV7-3 to TRBJ2-5; D not resolved. V lost 2 bases to trimming and J lost 3 bases, with 7 bases between them. This CDR3 contains 13 residues. Per the germline V gene, CDR1 is SGHTA and CDR2 is FQGTGA. CDR3 nucleotide sequence: TGTGCCAGCAGCTTACACACCAAAGAGACCCAGTACTTC. Translating gives CASSLHTKETQYF.

The rearrangement joins TRBV27 to TRBJ2-7; D is perhaps TRBD2 (5 bases). The CDR3 runs 15 residues. Trimming cost V 2 bases and J 4 bases, with 15 bases left between them. Germline V lookup: CDR1 MNHEY, CDR2 SMNVEV (reference sequence). The CDR3 bases are TGTGCCAGCAGTTTAAAAGGCGCCGGCGGGTACGAGCAGTACTTC. This gives the protein CASSLKGAGGYEQYF.

This clone was recorded once. The same CDR3 also results from other DNA sequences found in this sample. The rearrangement joins TRBV27 to TRBJ1-2; TRBD1 matches at 12 bases. V gave up 0 bases and J gave up 3 bases; unmatched junction bases: 5. The CDR3 runs to 17 residues. The germline gives CDR1 MNHEY, CDR2 SMNVEV (reference sequence). Here the CDR3 DNA reads TGTGCCAGCAGTTTATCGGCTGGGACAGGGGGCGACTATGGCTACACCTTC. Encoded protein: CASSLSAGTGGDYGYTF.

This clone was counted once. The gene calls are TRBV6-1 and TRBJ2-3, with 7 bases matching TRBD2. CDR1 is MNHNS and CDR2 is SASEGT in the germline V gene. The length of the CDR3 is 15 residues. V shed 3 bases, J shed 0 bases, and the junction held 3 bases outside the gene matches. The CDR3 here is CASSDSGVSTDTQYF. The CDR3 DNA reads as TGTGCCAGCAGTGACAGCGGGGTGAGCACAGATACGCAGTATTTT.

J is TRBJ2-3 and V is TRBV18, with D perhaps TRBD1 or TRBD2 (5 bases each). Germline lookup yields CDR1 KGHSH and CDR2 LQKENI. The CDR3 runs 13 residues. V was clipped by 3 bases and J by 2 bases, with 6 bases between them. The CDR3 sequence: CASSPGVTDTQYF. CDR3 DNA sequence: TGTGCCAGCTCACCGGGGGTCACAGATACGCAGTATTTT.

The chain carries TRBV7-3 and TRBJ2-1, with D hard to call. Germline V gene lookup returns CDR1 SGHTA and CDR2 FQGTGA. With 1 base removed from V and 0 bases from J, the gap between germline ends came to 7 bases. The CDR3 contains 15 residues. CDR3 in amino acids: CASSLSGSSYNEQFF. The CDR3 coding sequence is TGTGCCAGCAGCTTAAGCGGCAGCTCCTACAATGAGCAGTTCTTC.

The sample holds one count of this clone. V and J are TRBV11-3 and TRBJ2-5; 11 positions agree with TRBD2. The CDR3 is made up of 16 amino acids. Germline V lookup: CDR1 SGHNT, CDR2 YENEEA. Germline trimming cut 1 base from V and 7 bases from J; bases unmatched to any gene: 8. CDR3 region: CASSLGLAGGRGTQYF. The CDR3 DNA reads TGTGCCAGCAGCTTAGGTCTAGCGGGGGGCCGTGGGACCCAGTACTTC.

The chain carries TRBV6-1 and TRBJ2-7; D possibly matches TRBD1 or TRBD2 (5 bases each). V gave up 0 bases and J gave up 2 bases, with 8 bases separating them. From germline, CDR1 is MNHNS and CDR2 SASEGT. This CDR3 is 14 amino acids long. Here the CDR3 reads CASSEAGVTYEQYF. CDR3 coding DNA: TGTGCCAGCAGTGAAGCGGGGGTTACCTACGAGCAGTACTTC.

The chain links TRBV7-2 to TRBJ2-3; 7 nucleotides agree with TRBD2. V trimming: 2 bases; J trimming: 6 bases; junction bases outside the gene matches: 14. The CDR3 is 17 residues long. Germline lookup yields CDR1 SGHTA and CDR2 FQGNSA. CDR3 region: CASSLSPRGRAADTQYF. CDR3 DNA: TGTGCCAGCAGCTTAAGCCCCCGGGGGAGGGCGGCGGATACGCAGTATTTT.

The chain employs TRBV28 and TRBJ2-5; 7 nucleotides align to TRBD2. V trimming: 2 bases; J trimming: 3 bases; junction bases outside the gene matches: 6. The CDR3 covers 15 residues. Germline values: CDR1 MDHEN, CDR2 SYDVKM. The CDR3 sequence is CASSLVNGRKETQYF. CDR3 DNA: TGTGCCAGCAGTTTAGTTAACGGGAGGAAAGAGACCCAGTACTTC.